This T cell receptor beta chain appears in the sequencing data of a study of long-term antiretroviral therapy in people with HIV. immunoSEQ v3.0 was run at survey level. Generated by immunoSEQ multiplex PCR, the TCRdb table keeps only in-frame clones and is missing some. This sample has 15,000 to 20,000 clones, with around 80% found just once. The receptor was derived from a woman in her forties or fifties with HIV. The material sequenced was unsorted PBMCs, taken 0.5 years before starting antiretroviral therapy.

The CDR3 bases are TGTGCCAGCAGTTTTGACAGGGGGAACACTGAAGCTTTCTTT. This sequence encodes CASSFDRGNTEAFF. V gene TRBV27 combines with J gene TRBJ1-1, with TRBD1 identical over 8 bases. Germline assignment: CDR1 MNHEY and CDR2 SMNVEV (reference sequence). V gave up 3 bases and J gave up 1 base; unmatched junction bases: 1. This CDR3 has 14 amino acids.